This T cell receptor beta chain was found in a study of T-cell memory formation after mild COVID-19. Overall study findings and caveats: SARS-CoV-2 specificity was not confirmed for second-wave clones peaking on day 37.

A few counts support this clonotype. As yet, its antigen is unknown. TCRdb redid the calling of the 5' RACE reads with MiXCR, one entry per CDR3 protein. Of about 390,000 distinct CDR3 sequences listed, 15% to 20% are singletons. Germline assignment: CDR1 ENHRY and CDR2 SYGVKD. The CDR3 contains 14 residues. V was cut by 6 bases and J by 4 bases, with 13 bases left in between. The clonotype originates from a man aged 18 to 30 who had mild COVID-19 (a few samples of this study predate the infection). Cell type and time point are not known. V gene TRBV10-3 combines with J gene TRBJ1-5; possibly TRBD1 for D (6 bases). Sequences were obtained from PBMCs or a T cell subset sorted from them (not recorded which). CDR3 sequence (DNA): TGTGCCATCAGCCTCGACAGGTTTAATCAGCCCCAGCATTTT. Protein sequence: CAISLDRFNQPQHF.